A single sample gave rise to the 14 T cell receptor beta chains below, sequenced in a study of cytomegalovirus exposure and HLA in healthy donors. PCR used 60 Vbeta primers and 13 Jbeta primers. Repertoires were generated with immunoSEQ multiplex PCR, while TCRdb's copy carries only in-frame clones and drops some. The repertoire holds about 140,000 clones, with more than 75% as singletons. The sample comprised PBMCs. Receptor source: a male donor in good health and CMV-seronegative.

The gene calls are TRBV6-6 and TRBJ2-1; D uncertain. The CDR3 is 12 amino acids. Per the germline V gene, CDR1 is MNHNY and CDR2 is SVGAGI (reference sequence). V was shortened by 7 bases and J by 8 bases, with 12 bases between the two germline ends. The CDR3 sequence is CASTFVGDEQFF. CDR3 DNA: TGTGCCAGCACCTTCGTAGGAGATGAGCAGTTCTTC.

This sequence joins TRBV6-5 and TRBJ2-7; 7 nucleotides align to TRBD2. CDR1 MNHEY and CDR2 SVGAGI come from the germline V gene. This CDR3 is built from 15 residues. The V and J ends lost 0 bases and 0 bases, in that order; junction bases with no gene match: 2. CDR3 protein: CASSYSGGSSYEQYF. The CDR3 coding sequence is TGTGCCAGCAGTTACTCCGGGGGGAGCTCCTACGAGCAGTACTTC.

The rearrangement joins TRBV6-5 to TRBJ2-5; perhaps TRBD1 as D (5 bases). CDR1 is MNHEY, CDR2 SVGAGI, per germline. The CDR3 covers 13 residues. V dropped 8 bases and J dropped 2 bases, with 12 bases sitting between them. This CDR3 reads CASGAALQETQYF. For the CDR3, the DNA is TGTGCCAGCGGGGCGGCCCTACAAGAGACCCAGTACTTC.

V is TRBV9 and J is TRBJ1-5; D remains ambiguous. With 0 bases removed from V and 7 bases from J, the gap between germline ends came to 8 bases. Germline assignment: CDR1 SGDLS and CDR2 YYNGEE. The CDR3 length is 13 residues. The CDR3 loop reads CASSVGGSQPQHF. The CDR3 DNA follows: TGTGCCAGCAGCGTAGGAGGGAGCCAGCCCCAGCATTTT.

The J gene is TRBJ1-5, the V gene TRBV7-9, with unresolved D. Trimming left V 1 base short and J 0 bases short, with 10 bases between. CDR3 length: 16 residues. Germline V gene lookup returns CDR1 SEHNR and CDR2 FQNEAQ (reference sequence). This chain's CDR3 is CASSLEGGYSNQPQHF. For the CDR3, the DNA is TGTGCCAGCAGCTTAGAAGGAGGATATAGCAATCAGCCCCAGCATTTT.

The CDR3 DNA sequence: TGTGCCAGCAGAAACGACAGGGCGGCTGAAGCTTTCTTT. Encoded protein: CASRNDRAAEAFF. V usage is TRBV6-5 and J usage is TRBJ1-1; 7 bases line up with TRBD1. J was trimmed by 6 bases and V by 6 bases; bases with no gene match: 7. The CDR3 loop spans 13 amino acids. Germline CDR1 is MNHEY and CDR2 is SVGAGI.

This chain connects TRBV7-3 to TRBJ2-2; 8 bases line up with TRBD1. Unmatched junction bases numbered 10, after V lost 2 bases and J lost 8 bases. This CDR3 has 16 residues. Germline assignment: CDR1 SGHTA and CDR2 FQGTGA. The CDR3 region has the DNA TGTGCCAGCAGCTTACAGGGGGCAATAAATGCGGGGGAGCTGTTTTTT. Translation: CASSLQGAINAGELFF.

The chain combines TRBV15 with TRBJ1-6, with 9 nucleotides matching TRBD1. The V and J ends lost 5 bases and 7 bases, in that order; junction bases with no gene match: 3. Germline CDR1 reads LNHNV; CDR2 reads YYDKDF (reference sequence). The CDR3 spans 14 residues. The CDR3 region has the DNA TGTGCCACCAGCCTAGACAGGGGGAATTCACCCCTCCACTTT. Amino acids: CATSLDRGNSPLHF. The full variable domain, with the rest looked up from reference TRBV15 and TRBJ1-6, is DAMVIQNPRYQVTQFGKPVTLSCSQTLNHNVMYWYQQKSSQAPKLLFHYYDKDFNNEADTPDNFQSRRPNTSFCFLDIRSPGLGDTAMYLCATSLDRGNSPLHFGNGTRLTVT.

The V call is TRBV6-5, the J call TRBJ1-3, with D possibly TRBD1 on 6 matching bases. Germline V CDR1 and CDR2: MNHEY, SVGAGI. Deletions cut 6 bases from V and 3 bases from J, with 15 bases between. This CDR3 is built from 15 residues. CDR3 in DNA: TGTGCCAGCAGCCGAGGACAGATACGTGGAAACACCATATATTTT. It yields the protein CASSRGQIRGNTIYF.

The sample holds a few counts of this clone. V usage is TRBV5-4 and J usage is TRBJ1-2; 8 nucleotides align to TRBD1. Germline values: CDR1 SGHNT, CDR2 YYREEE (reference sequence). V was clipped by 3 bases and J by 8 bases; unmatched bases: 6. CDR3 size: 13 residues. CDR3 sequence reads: CASSSRTGSGYTF. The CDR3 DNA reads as TGTGCCAGCAGCTCACGGACAGGGTCCGGCTACACCTTC.

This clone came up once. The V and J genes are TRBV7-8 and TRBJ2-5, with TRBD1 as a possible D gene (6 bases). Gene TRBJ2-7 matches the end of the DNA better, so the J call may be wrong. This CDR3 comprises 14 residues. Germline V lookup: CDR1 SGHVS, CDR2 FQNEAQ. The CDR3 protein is CASGSSDSSYEQYF. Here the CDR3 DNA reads TGTGCCAGCGGATCCTCGGACAGCTCCTACGAGCAGTACTTC.

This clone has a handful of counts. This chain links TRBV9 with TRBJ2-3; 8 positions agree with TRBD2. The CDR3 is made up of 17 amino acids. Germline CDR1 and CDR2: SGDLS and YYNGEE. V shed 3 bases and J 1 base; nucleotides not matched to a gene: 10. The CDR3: CASSALASGWGTDTQYF. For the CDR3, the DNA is TGTGCCAGCAGCGCCCTGGCTAGCGGGTGGGGCACAGATACGCAGTATTTT.

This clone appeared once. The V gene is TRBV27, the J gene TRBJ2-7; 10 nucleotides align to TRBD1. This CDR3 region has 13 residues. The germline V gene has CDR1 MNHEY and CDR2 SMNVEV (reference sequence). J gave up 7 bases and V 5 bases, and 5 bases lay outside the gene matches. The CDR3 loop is CASSLDRGREQYF. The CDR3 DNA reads TGTGCCAGCAGTCTCGACAGGGGGCGAGAGCAGTACTTC.

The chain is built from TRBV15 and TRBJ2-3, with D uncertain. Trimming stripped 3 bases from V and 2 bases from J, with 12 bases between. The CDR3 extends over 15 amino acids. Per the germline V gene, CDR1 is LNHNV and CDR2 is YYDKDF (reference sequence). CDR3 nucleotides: TGTGCCACCAGCAGCCCCCCGGAGATCACAGATACGCAGTATTTT. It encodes CATSSPPEITDTQYF.